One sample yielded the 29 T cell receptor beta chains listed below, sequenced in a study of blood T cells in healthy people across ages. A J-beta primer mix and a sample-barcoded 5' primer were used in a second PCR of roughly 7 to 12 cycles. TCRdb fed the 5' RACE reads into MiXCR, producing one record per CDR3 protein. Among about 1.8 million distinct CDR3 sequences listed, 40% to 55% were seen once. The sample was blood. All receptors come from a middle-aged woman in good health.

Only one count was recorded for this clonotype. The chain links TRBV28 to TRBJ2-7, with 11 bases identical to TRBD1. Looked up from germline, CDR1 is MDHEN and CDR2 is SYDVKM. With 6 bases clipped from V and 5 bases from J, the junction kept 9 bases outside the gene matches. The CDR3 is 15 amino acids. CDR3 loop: CASSPGTGGFNEQYF. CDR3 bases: TGTGCCAGCAGCCCCGGGACAGGGGGATTCAACGAGCAGTACTTC.

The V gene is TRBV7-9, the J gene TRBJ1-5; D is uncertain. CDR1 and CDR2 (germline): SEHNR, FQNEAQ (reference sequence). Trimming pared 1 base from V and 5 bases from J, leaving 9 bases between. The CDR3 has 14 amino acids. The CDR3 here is CASSLVSGDQPQHF. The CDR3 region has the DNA TGTGCCAGCAGCTTAGTCTCAGGTGATCAGCCCCAGCATTTT.

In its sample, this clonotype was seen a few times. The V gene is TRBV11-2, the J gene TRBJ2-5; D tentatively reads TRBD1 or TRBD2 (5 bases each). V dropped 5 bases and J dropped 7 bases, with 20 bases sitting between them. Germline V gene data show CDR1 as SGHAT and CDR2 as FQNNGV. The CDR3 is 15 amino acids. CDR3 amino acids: CASSPPGSKMGTQYF. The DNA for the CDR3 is TGTGCCAGCAGCCCCCCAGGGAGCAAGATGGGGACCCAGTACTTC.

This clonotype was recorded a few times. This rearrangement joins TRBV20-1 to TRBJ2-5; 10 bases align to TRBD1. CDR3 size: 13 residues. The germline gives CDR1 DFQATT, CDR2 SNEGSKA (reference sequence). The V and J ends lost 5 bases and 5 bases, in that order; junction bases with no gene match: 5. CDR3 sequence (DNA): TGCAGTGCTTGGACAGGGGGGAAGGAGACCCAGTACTTC. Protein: CSAWTGGKETQYF.

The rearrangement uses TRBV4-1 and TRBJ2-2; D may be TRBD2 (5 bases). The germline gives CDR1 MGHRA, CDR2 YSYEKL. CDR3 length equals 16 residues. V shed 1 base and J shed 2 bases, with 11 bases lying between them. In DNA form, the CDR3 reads TGCGCCAGCAGCCAAGGAGCGGAAAGTAACACCGGGGAGCTGTTTTTT. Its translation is CASSQGAESNTGELFF.

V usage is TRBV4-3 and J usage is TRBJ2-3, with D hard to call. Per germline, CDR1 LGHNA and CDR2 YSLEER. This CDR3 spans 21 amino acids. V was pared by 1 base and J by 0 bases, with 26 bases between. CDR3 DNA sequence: TGCGCCAGCAGCCAAGGGATCCAACGAACTCAACCAGTCTCTAGCACAGATACGCAGTATTTT. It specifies CASSQGIQRTQPVSSTDTQYF.

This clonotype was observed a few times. The CDR3 region has the DNA TGTGCCAGCAGTACACTCGGGCAGGTCACAGATACGCAGTATTTT. Its protein product is CASSTLGQVTDTQYF. The chain couples TRBV6-5 to TRBJ2-3; D call uncertain. The CDR3 has 15 residues. CDR1 MNHEY and CDR2 SVGAGI come from the germline V gene. V was cut by 5 bases and J by 2 bases, with 14 bases left in between.

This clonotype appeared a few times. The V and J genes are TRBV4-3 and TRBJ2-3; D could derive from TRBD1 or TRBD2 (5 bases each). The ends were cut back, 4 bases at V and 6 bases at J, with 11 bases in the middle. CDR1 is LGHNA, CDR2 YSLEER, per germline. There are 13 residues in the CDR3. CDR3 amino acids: CASSLGDLDTQYF. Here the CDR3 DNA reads TGCGCCAGCAGCCTGGGGGATCTTGATACGCAGTATTTT.

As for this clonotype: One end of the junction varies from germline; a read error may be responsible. The CDR3 here is CASSLSQGTAYEQYF. The CDR3 nucleotides read TGTGCTAGCAGCTTATCGCAGGGGACAGCCTACGAGCAGTACTTC. The J gene is TRBJ2-7, the V gene TRBV7-7; 7 bases fit TRBD1. CDR3 length equals 15 residues. Germline values: CDR1 SSHAT, CDR2 FNYEAQ (reference sequence).

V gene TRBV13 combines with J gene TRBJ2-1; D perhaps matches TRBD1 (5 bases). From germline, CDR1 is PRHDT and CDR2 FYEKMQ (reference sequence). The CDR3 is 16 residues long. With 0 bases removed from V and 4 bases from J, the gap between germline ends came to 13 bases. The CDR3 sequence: CASSLGLQGLYNEQFF. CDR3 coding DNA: TGTGCCAGCAGCTTAGGCCTCCAGGGCTTGTACAATGAGCAGTTCTTC.

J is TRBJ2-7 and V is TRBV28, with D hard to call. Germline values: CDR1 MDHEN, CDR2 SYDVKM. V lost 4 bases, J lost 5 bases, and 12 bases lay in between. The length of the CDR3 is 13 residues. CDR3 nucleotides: TGTGCCAGCAGTTATCTCACTCTCCACGAGCAGTACTTC. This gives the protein CASSYLTLHEQYF.

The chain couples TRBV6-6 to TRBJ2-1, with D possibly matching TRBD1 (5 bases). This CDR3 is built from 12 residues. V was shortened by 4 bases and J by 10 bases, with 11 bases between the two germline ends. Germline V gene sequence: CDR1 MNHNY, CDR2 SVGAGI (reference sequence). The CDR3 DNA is TGTGCCAGCAGTTTTACCAGGGAAGAGCAGTTCTTC. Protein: CASSFTREEQFF.

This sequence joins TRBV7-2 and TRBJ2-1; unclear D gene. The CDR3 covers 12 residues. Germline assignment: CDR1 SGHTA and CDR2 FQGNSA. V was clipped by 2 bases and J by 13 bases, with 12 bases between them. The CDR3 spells CASSLSVETQFF. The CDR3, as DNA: TGTGCCAGCAGCTTAAGCGTAGAGACCCAGTTCTTC.

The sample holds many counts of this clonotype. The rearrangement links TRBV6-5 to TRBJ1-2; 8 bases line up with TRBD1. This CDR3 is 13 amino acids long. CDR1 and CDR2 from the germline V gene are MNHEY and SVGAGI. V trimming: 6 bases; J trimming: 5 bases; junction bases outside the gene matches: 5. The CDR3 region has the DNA TGTGCCAGCAGGCCTACAGGGGGATATGGCTACACCTTC. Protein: CASRPTGGYGYTF.

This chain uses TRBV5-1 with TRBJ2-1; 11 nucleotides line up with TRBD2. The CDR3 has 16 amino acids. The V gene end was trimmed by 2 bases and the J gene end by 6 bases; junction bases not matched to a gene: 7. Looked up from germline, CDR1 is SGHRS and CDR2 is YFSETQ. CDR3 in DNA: TGCGCCAGCAGCTTCCTCGGGACTAGCGGAACCAATGAGCAGTTCTTC. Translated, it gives CASSFLGTSGTNEQFF.

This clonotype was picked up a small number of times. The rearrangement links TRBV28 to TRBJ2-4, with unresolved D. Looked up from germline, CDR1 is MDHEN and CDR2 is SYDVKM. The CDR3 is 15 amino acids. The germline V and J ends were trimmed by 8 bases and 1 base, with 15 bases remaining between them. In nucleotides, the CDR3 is TGTGCCAGCCTCCCCAGAGAACTGGCCAAAAACATTCAGTACTTC. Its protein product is CASLPRELAKNIQYF.

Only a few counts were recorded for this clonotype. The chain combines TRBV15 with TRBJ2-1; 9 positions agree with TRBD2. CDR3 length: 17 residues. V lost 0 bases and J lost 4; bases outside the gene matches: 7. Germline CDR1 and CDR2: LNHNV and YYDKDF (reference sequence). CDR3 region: CATSRDVGRGGYNEQFF. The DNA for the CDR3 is TGTGCCACCAGCAGAGATGTAGGGCGGGGGGGATACAATGAGCAGTTCTTC.

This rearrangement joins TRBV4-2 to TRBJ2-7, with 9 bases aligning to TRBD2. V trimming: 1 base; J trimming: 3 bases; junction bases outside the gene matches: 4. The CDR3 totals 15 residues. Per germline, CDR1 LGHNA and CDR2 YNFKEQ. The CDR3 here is CASSQGTSVFYEQYF. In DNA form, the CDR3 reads TGTGCCAGCAGCCAAGGGACTAGCGTCTTCTACGAGCAGTACTTC.

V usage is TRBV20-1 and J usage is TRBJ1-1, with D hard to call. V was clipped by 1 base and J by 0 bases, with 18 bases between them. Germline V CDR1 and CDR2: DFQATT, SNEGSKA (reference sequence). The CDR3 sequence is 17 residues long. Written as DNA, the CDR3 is TGCAGTGCTAGAGGTTCCTCTCTCAGGAACATGAACACTGAAGCTTTCTTT. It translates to CSARGSSLRNMNTEAFF.

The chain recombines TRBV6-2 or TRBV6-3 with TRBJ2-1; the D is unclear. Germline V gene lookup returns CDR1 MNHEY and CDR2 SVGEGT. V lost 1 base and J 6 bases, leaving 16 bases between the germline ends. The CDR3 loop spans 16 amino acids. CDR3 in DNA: TGTGCCAGCAGTTACTACGGGCCAGGCCCGGTCAATGAGCAGTTCTTC. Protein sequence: CASSYYGPGPVNEQFF.

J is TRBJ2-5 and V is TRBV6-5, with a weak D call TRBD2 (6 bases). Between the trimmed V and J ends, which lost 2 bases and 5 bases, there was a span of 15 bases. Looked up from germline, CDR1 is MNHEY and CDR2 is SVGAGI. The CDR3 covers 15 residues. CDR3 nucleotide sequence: TGTGCCAGCAGTTACGACCGAGGACGGGGGGAGACCCAGTACTTC. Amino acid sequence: CASSYDRGRGETQYF.

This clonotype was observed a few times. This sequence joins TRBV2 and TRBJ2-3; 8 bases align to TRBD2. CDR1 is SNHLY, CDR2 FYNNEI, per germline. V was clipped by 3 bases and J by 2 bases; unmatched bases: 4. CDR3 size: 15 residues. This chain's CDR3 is CASSDKRGYTDTQYF. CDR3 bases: TGTGCCAGCAGTGATAAGCGGGGGTACACAGATACGCAGTATTTT.

The CDR3 coding sequence is TGTGCCAGCAGTTTACTCGCCCCCACACACGATACGCAGTATTTT. Translation: CASSLLAPTHDTQYF. The chain recombines TRBV27 with TRBJ2-3; D gene uncertain. The germline V and J ends were trimmed by 2 bases and 6 bases, with 15 bases remaining between them. Germline values: CDR1 MNHEY, CDR2 SMNVEV (reference sequence). CDR3 size: 15 residues.

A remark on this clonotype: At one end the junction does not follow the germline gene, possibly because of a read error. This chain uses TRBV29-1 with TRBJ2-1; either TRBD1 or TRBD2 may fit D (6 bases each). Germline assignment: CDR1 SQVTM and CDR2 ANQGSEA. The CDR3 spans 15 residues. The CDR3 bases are TGCAGCGTTGAAGATGGAGGGGGTTCCTACGATGAGCAGTTCTTC. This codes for CSVEDGGGSYDEQFF.

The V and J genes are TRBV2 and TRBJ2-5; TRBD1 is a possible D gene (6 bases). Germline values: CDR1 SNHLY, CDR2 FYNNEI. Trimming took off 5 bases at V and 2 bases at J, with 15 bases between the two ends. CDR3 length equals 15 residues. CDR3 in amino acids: CASSKQGLLQETQYF. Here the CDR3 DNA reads TGTGCCAGCAGTAAGCAGGGGCTTCTTCAAGAGACCCAGTACTTC.

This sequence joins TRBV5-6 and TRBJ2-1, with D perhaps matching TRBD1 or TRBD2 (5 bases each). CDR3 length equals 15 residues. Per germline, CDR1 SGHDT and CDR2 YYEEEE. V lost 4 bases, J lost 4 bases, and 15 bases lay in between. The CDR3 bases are TGTGCCAGCAGCCCGGGGACGTGGGGGTACAATGAGCAGTTCTTC. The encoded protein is CASSPGTWGYNEQFF.

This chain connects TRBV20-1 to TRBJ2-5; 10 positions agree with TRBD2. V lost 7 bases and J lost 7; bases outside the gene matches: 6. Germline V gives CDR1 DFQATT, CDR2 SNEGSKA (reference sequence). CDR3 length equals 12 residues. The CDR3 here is CSGSGGAVTQYF. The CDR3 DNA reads TGCAGTGGGAGCGGGGGGGCGGTGACCCAGTACTTC.

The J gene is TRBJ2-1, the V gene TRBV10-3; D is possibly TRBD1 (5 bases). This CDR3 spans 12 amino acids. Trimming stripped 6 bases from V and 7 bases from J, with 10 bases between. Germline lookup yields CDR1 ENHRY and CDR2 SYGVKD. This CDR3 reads CAISAAGNEQFF. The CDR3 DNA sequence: TGTGCCATCAGCGCCGCAGGGAATGAGCAGTTCTTC.

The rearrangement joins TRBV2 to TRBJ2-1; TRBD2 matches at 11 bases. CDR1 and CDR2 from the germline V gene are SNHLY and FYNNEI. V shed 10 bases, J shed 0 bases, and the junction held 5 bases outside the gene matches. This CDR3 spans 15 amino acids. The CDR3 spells CAMGLADVSYNEQFF. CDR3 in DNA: TGTGCCATGGGACTAGCGGATGTCTCCTACAATGAGCAGTTCTTC.